These 14 T cell receptor beta chains originate from one sample sequenced in a study of T cell changes during pregnancy in multiple sclerosis. Clones were read by immunoSEQ multiplex PCR, and TCRdb kept only the in-frame ones, dropping some. The sample carries tens of thousands of clones, about 92% recorded once. Sequences were derived from CD4+ T cells from peripheral blood mononuclear cells, sampled after pregnancy. Receptors were obtained from a female donor with multiple sclerosis, enrolled in a pregnancy study.

Worth noting for this clone: The junction does not match germline at one end; this may be a read error. The V and J genes are TRBV7-2 and TRBJ1-3; perhaps TRBD1 as D (6 bases). The CDR3 runs to 13 residues. Germline CDR1 reads SGHTA; CDR2 reads FQGNSA. The CDR3 reads CASSLTGGRPRDF. For the CDR3, the DNA is TGTGCCAGCAGTCTTACGGGGGGCAGACCGAGGGATTTT.

Written as DNA, the CDR3 is TGTGCCAGCAGCTTACAAGTTACCGGGGAGCTGTTTTTT. Encoded protein: CASSLQVTGELFF. The chain recombines TRBV5-8 with TRBJ2-2; D unresolved. V gave up 2 bases and J gave up 5 bases, with 7 bases separating them. The CDR3 is made up of 13 amino acids. Germline CDR1 is SGHTS and CDR2 is YDEGEE.

V usage is TRBV15 and J usage is TRBJ2-5, with 12 bases fitting TRBD2. The trim removed 0 bases at V and 1 base at J, leaving 0 bases unmatched. The CDR3 sequence is 16 residues long. In germline, CDR1 is LNHNV, CDR2 YYDKDF (reference sequence). CDR3 region: CATSRELAGGQETQYF. In DNA, the CDR3 is TGTGCCACCAGCAGAGAACTAGCGGGGGGCCAAGAGACCCAGTACTTC.

CDR3 protein: CASSDNRGRDGNQPQHF. CDR3 DNA: TGTGCCAGCAGTGATAACAGGGGGCGGGATGGGAATCAGCCCCAGCATTTT. This chain connects TRBV6-1 to TRBJ1-5; 9 nucleotides line up with TRBD1. CDR1 is MNHNS, CDR2 SASEGT, per germline. V lost 3 bases, J lost 4 bases, and 10 bases stayed unmatched. CDR3 length equals 17 residues.

The V call is TRBV18, the J call TRBJ2-3; D ambiguous. The CDR3 loop spans 14 amino acids. Between the trimmed V and J ends, which lost 2 bases and 2 bases, there was a span of 8 bases. Germline CDR1 reads KGHSH; CDR2 reads LQKENI. The CDR3 here is CASSPEATTDTQYF. The CDR3 nucleotides are TGTGCCAGCTCACCAGAGGCTACCACAGATACGCAGTATTTT.

The chain uses TRBV25-1 and TRBJ2-5; tentatively, D is TRBD2 (6 bases). V was pared by 0 bases and J by 5 bases, with 16 bases between. Per germline, CDR1 MGHDK and CDR2 SYGVNS. This CDR3 is built from 16 residues. The CDR3 spells CASSEYQAGRTETQYF. The CDR3 DNA reads TGTGCCAGCAGTGAATATCAGGCGGGAAGAACGGAGACCCAGTACTTC.

The chain links TRBV2 to TRBJ2-5, with D possibly being TRBD1 (6 bases). The V end lost 3 bases, the J end lost 5 bases, and 16 bases lay between the germline ends. The CDR3 extends over 15 amino acids. The germline CDR1 and CDR2 sequences are SNHLY and FYNNEI. The CDR3 DNA follows: TGTGCCAGCAGTGAGGCTGGATTCCAGGGGGAGACCCAGTACTTC. Translated, it gives CASSEAGFQGETQYF.

The chain joins TRBV7-9 to TRBJ2-7; a weak D match, TRBD2 (6 bases). The CDR3 totals 18 residues. CDR1 and CDR2 (germline): SEHNR, FQNEAQ (reference sequence). Trimming pared 5 bases from V and 0 bases from J, leaving 23 bases between. CDR3 nucleotides: TGTGCCAGCAGCCCTGCACGGTCGGGAGCAGCCTCCTCCTACGAGCAGTACTTC. This codes for CASSPARSGAASSYEQYF.

V is TRBV6-4 and J is TRBJ1-4, with TRBD1 matching 9 bases. Germline trimming cut 6 bases from V and 8 bases from J; bases unmatched to any gene: 7. The CDR3 is 14 amino acids. The germline V gene encodes CDR1 MRHNA and CDR2 SNTAGT. DNA for the CDR3: TGTGCCAGCAGCAGGACAGGGGAAGGCGAAAAACTGTTTTTT. Amino acid sequence: CASSRTGEGEKLFF.

The CDR3 DNA is TGTGCCAGCAGTATACCACAGGGCCGGATCTACGAGCAGTACTTC. Its protein product is CASSIPQGRIYEQYF. The rearrangement uses TRBV28 and TRBJ2-7, with a weak D call TRBD1 (6 bases). V was cut by 5 bases and J by 3 bases, with 17 bases left in between. CDR1 MDHEN and CDR2 SYDVKM come from the germline V gene. The CDR3 length is 15 residues.

The chain has TRBV28 and TRBJ2-7; possibly TRBD1 for D (6 bases). Germline values: CDR1 MDHEN, CDR2 SYDVKM. Trimming left V 6 bases short and J 2 bases short, with 11 bases between. This CDR3 has 13 residues. CDR3 in amino acids: CASSLQGPYEQYF. CDR3 coding DNA: TGTGCCAGCAGCCTACAGGGTCCCTACGAGCAGTACTTC.

The V call is TRBV28, the J call TRBJ1-5; TRBD1 agrees at 8 bases. The CDR3 totals 15 residues. V shed 5 bases and J 1 base; nucleotides not matched to a gene: 4. The germline gives CDR1 MDHEN, CDR2 SYDVKM. This CDR3 is CASSPDRGSNQPQHF. CDR3 nucleotide sequence: TGTGCCAGCAGTCCTGACAGGGGCAGCAATCAGCCCCAGCATTTT. The full variable domain, its missing parts supplied by reference TRBV28 and TRBJ1-5, is DVKVTQSSRYLVKRTGEKVFLECVQDMDHENMFWYRQDPGLGLRLIYFSYDVKMKEKGDIPEGYSVSREKKERFSLILESASTNQTSMYLCASSPDRGSNQPQHFGDGTRLSIL.

The chain couples TRBV6-1 to TRBJ1-2; possibly TRBD1 for D (5 bases). V dropped 4 bases and J dropped 4 bases, with 10 bases sitting between them. This CDR3 contains 13 residues. Germline CDR1 and CDR2: MNHNS and SASEGT. The DNA of the CDR3 is TGTGCCAGCAGTGTACAGGTCGTCTATGGCTACACCTTC. Its translation: CASSVQVVYGYTF.

This chain links TRBV18 with TRBJ2-2; the D gene is possibly TRBD1 (6 bases). V was shortened by 5 bases and J by 0 bases, with 10 bases between the two germline ends. The germline gives CDR1 KGHSH, CDR2 LQKENI. CDR3 length: 15 residues. The CDR3 sequence: CASSGQKANTGELFF. The CDR3 bases are TGTGCCAGCTCAGGACAGAAAGCGAACACCGGGGAGCTGTTTTTT.